The 8 T cell receptor beta chains given below trace back to one sample, sequenced in a study of CD4 T cells in relation to SARS-CoV-2 and coronaviruses. For these receptors, no antigen is known. Before the COVID-19 pandemic, during about 2011-2019, CD4+ T cells were taken from unexposed donors. CD4+ T cells were isolated from the cells after about 11 days of culture. Sequencing used immunoSEQ multiplex PCR; TCRdb keeps in-frame clones, though not all of them. The sample records approximately 30,000 clones, 74% being singletons. The material sequenced was CD4+ T cells from PBMCs, cultured in vitro. The receptors come from a human donor in good health.

This clone occurred a few times. The chain recombines TRBV4-3 with TRBJ1-2; D is undetermined. The CDR3 loop spans 14 amino acids. CDR1 and CDR2 from the germline V gene are LGHNA and YSLEER. V lost 1 base, J lost 4 bases, and 10 bases lay in between. The CDR3 here is CASSQAGSFYGYTF. The CDR3 DNA sequence: TGCGCCAGCAGCCAAGCCGGATCTTTCTATGGCTACACCTTC.

The CDR3 here is CASTTLGPSGNTIYF. The CDR3 nucleotides are TGTGCCAGCACCACCTTGGGCCCCTCTGGAAACACCATATATTTT. The genes are TRBV28 and TRBJ1-3, with D unresolved. Per germline, CDR1 MDHEN and CDR2 SYDVKM. Trimming removed 7 bases from V and 0 bases from J, with 13 bases in between. The CDR3 contains 15 residues.

V and J are TRBV18 and TRBJ1-4, with 9 bases matching TRBD1. J was trimmed by 8 bases and V by 3 bases; bases with no gene match: 13. This CDR3 is built from 17 residues. Looked up from germline, CDR1 is KGHSH and CDR2 is LQKENI. The CDR3 DNA sequence: TGTGCCAGCTCACCGCGAAACATGGGACAGGGTGGGGAAAAACTGTTTTTT. Protein: CASSPRNMGQGGEKLFF.

This clone was observed once. This rearrangement joins TRBV11-2 to TRBJ1-3; 8 bases are a match to TRBD1. The CDR3 loop spans 16 amino acids. With 8 bases clipped from V and 3 bases from J, the junction kept 12 bases outside the gene matches. The germline V gene has CDR1 SGHAT and CDR2 FQNNGV. The CDR3 region has the DNA TGTGCCAGCGGTCCCACCAGGGGGCCCATTGGAAACACCATATATTTT. This translates into CASGPTRGPIGNTIYF.

This chain links TRBV3-1 (or the pseudogene TRBV3-2) with TRBJ2-7, with TRBD1 matching 8 bases. This CDR3 contains 16 residues. From germline, CDR1 is LGHDT and CDR2 YNNKEL (reference sequence). The V and J ends lost 0 bases and 5 bases, in that order; junction bases with no gene match: 9. CDR3 region: CASSQDLRQGLNEQYF. In DNA, the CDR3 is TGTGCCAGCAGCCAAGATCTGAGACAGGGGTTGAACGAGCAGTACTTC.

This chain connects TRBV5-4 to TRBJ2-3; D remains unclear. CDR1 and CDR2 (germline): SGHNT, YYREEE (reference sequence). With 1 base removed from V and 2 bases from J, the gap between germline ends came to 5 bases. The CDR3 sequence is 13 residues long. CDR3 coding DNA: TGTGCCAGCAGCTTGTGGGTCACAGATACGCAGTATTTT. This codes for CASSLWVTDTQYF. The whole variable domain, remainder taken from reference TRBV5-4 and TRBJ2-3, is ETGVTQSPTHLIKTRGQQVTLRCSSQSGHNTVSWYQQALGQGPQFIFQYYREEENGRGNFPPRFSGLQFPNYSSELNVNALELDDSALYLCASSLWVTDTQYFGPGTRLTVL.

This chain uses TRBV4-3 with TRBJ1-2; D is uncertain. CDR3 length equals 15 residues. Germline loops: CDR1 LGHNA, CDR2 YSLEER. Between the trimmed V and J ends, which lost 0 bases and 4 bases, there was a span of 12 bases. CDR3 amino acids: CASSQDMGGFYGYTF. CDR3 DNA: TGCGCCAGCAGCCAAGATATGGGCGGGTTCTATGGCTACACCTTC.

This clone was counted once. This rearrangement joins TRBV5-1 to TRBJ2-3, with 16 positions matching TRBD2. This CDR3 region has 16 residues. Germline V gives CDR1 SGHRS, CDR2 YFSETQ. V was clipped by 5 bases and J by 5 bases; unmatched bases: 5. CDR3 DNA sequence: TGCGCCAGCAGTTCGGGACTAGCGGGGGGGGAAGATACGCAGTATTTT. This codes for CASSSGLAGGEDTQYF. The whole variable domain, remainder taken from reference TRBV5-1 and TRBJ2-3, is KAGVTQTPRYLIKTRGQQVTLSCSPISGHRSVSWYQQTPGQGLQFLFEYFSETQRNKGNFPGRFSGRQFSNSRSEMNVSTLELGDSALYLCASSSGLAGGEDTQYFGPGTRLTVL.